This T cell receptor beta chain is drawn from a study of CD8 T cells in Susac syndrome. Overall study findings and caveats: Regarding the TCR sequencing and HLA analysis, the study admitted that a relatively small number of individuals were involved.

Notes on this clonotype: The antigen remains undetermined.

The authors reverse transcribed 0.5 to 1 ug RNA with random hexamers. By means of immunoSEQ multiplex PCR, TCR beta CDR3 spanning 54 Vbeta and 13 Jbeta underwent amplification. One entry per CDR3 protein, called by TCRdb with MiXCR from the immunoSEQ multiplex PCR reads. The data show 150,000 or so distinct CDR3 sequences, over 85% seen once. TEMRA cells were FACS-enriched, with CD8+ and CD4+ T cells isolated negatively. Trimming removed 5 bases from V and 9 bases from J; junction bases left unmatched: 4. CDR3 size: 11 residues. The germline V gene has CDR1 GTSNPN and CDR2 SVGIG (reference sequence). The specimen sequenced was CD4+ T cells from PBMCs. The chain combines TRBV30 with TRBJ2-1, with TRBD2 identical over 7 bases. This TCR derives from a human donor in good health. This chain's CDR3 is CAWSTSSEQFF. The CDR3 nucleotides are TGTGCCTGGTCGACTAGCAGTGAGCAGTTCTTC. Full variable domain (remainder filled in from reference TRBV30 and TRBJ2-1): SQTIHQWPATLVQPVGSPLSLECTVEGTSNPNLYWYRQAAGRGLQLLFYSVGIGQISSEVPQNLSASRPQDRQFILSSKKLLLSDSGFYLCAWSTSSEQFFGPGTRLTVL.